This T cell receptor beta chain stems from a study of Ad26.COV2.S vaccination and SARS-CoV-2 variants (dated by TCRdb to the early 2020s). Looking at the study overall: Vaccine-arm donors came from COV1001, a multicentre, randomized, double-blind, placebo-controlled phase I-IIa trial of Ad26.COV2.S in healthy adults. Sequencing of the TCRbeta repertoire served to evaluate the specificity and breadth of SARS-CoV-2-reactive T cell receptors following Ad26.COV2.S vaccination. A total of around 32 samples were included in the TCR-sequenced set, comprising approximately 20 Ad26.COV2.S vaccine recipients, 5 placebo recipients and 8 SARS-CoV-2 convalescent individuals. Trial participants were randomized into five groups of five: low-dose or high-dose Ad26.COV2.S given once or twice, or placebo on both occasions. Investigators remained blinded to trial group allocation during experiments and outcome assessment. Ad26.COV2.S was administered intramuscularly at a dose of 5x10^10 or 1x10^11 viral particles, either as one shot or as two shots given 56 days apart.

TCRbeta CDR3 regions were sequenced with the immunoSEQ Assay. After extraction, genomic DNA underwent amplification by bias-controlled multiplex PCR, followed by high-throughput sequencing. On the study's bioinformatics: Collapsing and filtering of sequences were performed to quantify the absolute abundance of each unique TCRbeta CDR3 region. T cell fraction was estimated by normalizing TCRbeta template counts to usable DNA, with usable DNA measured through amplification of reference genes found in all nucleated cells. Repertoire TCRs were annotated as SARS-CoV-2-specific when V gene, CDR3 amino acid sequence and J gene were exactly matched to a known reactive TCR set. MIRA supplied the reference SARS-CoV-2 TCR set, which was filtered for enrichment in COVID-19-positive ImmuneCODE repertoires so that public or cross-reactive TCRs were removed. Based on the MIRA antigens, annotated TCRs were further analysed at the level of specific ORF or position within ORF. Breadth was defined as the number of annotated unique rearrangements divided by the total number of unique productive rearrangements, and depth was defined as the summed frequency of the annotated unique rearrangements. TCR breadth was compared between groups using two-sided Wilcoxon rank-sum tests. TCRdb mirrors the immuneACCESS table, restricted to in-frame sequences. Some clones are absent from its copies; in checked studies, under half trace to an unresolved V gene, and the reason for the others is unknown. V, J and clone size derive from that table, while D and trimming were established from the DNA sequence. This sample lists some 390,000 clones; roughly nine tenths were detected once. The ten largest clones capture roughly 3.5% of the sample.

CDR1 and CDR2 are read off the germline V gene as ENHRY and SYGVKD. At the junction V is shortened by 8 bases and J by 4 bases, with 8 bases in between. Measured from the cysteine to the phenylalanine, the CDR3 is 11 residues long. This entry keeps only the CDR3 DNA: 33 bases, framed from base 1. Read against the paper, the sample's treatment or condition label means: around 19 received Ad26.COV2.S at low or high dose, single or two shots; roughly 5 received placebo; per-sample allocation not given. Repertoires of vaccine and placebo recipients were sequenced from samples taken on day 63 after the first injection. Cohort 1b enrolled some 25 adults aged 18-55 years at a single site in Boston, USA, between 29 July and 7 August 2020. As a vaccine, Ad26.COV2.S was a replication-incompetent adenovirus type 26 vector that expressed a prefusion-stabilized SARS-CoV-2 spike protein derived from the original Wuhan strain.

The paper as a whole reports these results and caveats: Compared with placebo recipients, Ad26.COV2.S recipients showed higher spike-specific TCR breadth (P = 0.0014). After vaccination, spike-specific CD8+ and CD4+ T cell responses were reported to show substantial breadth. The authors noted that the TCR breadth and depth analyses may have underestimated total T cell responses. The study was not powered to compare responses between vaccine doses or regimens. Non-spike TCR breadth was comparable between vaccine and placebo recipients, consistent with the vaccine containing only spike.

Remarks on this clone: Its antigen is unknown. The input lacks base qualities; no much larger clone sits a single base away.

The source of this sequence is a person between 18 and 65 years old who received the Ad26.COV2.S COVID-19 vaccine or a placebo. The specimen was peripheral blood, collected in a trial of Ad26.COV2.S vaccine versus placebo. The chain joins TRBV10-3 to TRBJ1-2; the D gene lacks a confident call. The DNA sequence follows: TGTGCCATCCGAAAGGCCTATGGCTACACCTTC. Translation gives CAIRKAYGYTF.